This T cell receptor (beta chain) was sequenced for a study of cytomegalovirus exposure and HLA in healthy donors. Regarding the study as a whole: Association with HLA alleles at 0.05 false discovery rate was found for 16,951 TCR beta sequences in a later analysis. Differences between HLA loci emerged in a later analysis of TCR association rates, with DRB1 most and HLA-C fewest.

As concerns this clone: Its antigen is unknown.

The PCR had 60 Vbeta and 13 Jbeta primers. Profiling relied on immunoSEQ multiplex PCR, and the TCRdb table lists in-frame clones only, not all of them. The table lists 150,000 or so clones, about two thirds of them singletons. Unmatched junction bases numbered 14, after V lost 8 bases and J lost 2 bases. The CDR3 has 16 amino acids. In germline, CDR1 is LNHDA, CDR2 SQIVND (reference sequence). This TCR came from a woman aged 18-29 years in good health and CMV-seronegative. This chain joins TRBV19 and TRBJ1-2; 7 nucleotides match TRBD1. Sequences were obtained from PBMCs. The CDR3 bases are TGTGCCAGTTCTCGCGAAGGGGGCTTAATCAACTATGGCTACACCTTC. Encoded protein: CASSREGGLINYGYTF.